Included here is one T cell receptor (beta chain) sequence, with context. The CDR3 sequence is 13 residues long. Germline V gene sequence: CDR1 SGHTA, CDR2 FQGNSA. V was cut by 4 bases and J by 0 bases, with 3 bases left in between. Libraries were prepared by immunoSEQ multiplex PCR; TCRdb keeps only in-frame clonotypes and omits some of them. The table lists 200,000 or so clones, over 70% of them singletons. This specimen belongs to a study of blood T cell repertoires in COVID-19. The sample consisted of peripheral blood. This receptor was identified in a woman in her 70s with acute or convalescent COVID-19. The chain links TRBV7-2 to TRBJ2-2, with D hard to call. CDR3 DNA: TGTGCCAGCAGCTACACGAACACCGGGGAGCTGTTTTTT. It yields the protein CASSYTNTGELFF.